The 6 T cell receptor beta chains listed next were all sequenced from one sample in a study of chemoradiotherapy in HPV16-positive cancers. Only in-frame clones appear in the TCRdb table, and some are missing; sequencing was by immunoSEQ multiplex PCR. The repertoire holds about 7,000 clones, approximately 74% seen once, with under 20% in the top ten. The source material was tumor tissue, sampled from a patient who underwent chemoradiotherapy. The receptors originated from a human donor with HPV-associated anogenital cancer.

The J gene is TRBJ2-5, the V gene TRBV12-2; TRBD1 is taken as the D call from the table, unchecked against the DNA. TRBV12-2 is designated a pseudogene. This CDR3 has 15 residues. For the CDR3, the DNA is TGTGCAAGTCGCTTAGGCCAGGGAAACCAAGAGACCCAGTACTTC. Its protein product is CASRLGQGNQETQYF.

The chain employs TRBV18 and TRBJ1-1; D gene unclear. V was cut by 0 bases and J by 1 base, with 12 bases left in between. This CDR3 has 16 amino acids. Germline CDR1 and CDR2: KGHSH and LQKENI. CDR3 region: CASSPPSKGSNTEAFF. The CDR3 nucleotides are TGTGCCAGCTCACCACCGTCAAAGGGCTCGAACACTGAAGCTTTCTTT.

This chain connects TRBV4-1 to TRBJ1-6; 8 nucleotides align to TRBD1. The CDR3 is 15 residues long. Germline CDR1 MGHRA, CDR2 YSYEKL. The junction had 12 bases not matched to a gene; V was cut back by 5 bases and J by 12 bases. The CDR3: CASSWGQDGLLPLHF. As DNA, the CDR3 is TGCGCCAGCAGCTGGGGACAGGACGGGTTATTACCCCTCCACTTT.

The rearrangement links TRBV10-3 to TRBJ1-1, with 8 bases lining up with TRBD1. This CDR3 is 15 amino acids long. Germline V gene lookup returns CDR1 ENHRY and CDR2 SYGVKD. V dropped 4 bases and J dropped 6; count of bases not matched to a gene: 10. The CDR3 loop reads CAISGQGASIAEAFF. As DNA, the CDR3 is TGTGCCATCAGTGGTCAGGGGGCCTCTATTGCTGAAGCTTTCTTT.

This clone was seen a handful of times. This chain links TRBV27 with TRBJ1-2; 11 nucleotides match TRBD1. The J segment lost 8 bases and the V segment lost 4 bases, leaving 6 bases of the junction unmatched. CDR3 length: 14 amino acids. The V gene's germline CDR1 is MNHEY and CDR2 SMNVEV (reference sequence). The CDR3: CASSSGQGARGYTF. The DNA of the CDR3 is TGTGCCAGCAGTTCCGGACAGGGGGCGCGGGGCTACACCTTC.

V usage is TRBV5-1 and J usage is TRBJ1-3; TRBD1 matches 7 bases. The CDR3 covers 17 residues. Germline-derived CDR1 and CDR2 are SGHRS and YFSETQ. J lost 0 bases, V lost 0 bases, and 6 bases had no gene match. The CDR3 DNA follows: TGCGCCAGCAGCTTGGAGGGACAGCTTGGCTCTGGAAACACCATATATTTT. The encoded protein is CASSLEGQLGSGNTIYF.